This T cell receptor (beta chain) was retrieved from a study of shared clonotypes between healthy human individuals. Study-wide background: Every donor yielded three CD4 naive, three CD4 memory, two CD8 naive and one CD8 memory plate.

Sequencing used immunoSEQ multiplex PCR; TCRdb keeps in-frame clones, though not all of them. The sample yields about 2 million clones, over 85% seen once. The naive CD8 subset, CD45RO-negative cells positively selected for CCR7, excluded terminally differentiated effector memory CD45RA+ cells. With regard to this clone: Antigen specificity is unknown. Distinct nucleotide sequences in the sample also encode this CDR3.

Trimming stripped 0 bases from V and 0 bases from J, with 4 bases between. Germline CDR1 SGHRS, CDR2 YFSETQ. This CDR3 has 13 amino acids. Findings and limits, study-wide: Read depth was anticipated to influence clonotype sharing among donors. The small donor group covered limited genetic and exposure diversity. Specimens sampled were limited to blood, with tissue repertoires likely differing.

This clonotype was sampled from a young man in good health. The J gene is TRBJ2-7, the V gene TRBV5-1; D is ambiguous. The specimen was naive CD8+ T cells sorted from blood. The CDR3 protein is CASSLVTSYEQYF. The CDR3 DNA reads TGCGCCAGCAGCTTGGTTACCTCCTACGAGCAGTACTTC.